The 11 T cell receptor beta chains presented below share a single source sample, sequenced in a study of blood T cell repertoires in COVID-19. Assay used: immunoSEQ multiplex PCR; TCRdb lists only in-frame clones, some missing. The repertoire holds 180,000 or so clones, with approximately 80% as singletons. Input material: PBMCs or T cells enriched from blood (not recorded which). The receptors come from a woman aged 55 to 70 who had recovered from COVID-19.

The V gene is TRBV6-5, the J gene TRBJ2-7; TRBD2 is a possible D gene (5 bases). CDR1 is MNHEY and CDR2 is SVGAGI in the germline V gene. V lost 7 bases and J lost 0, with 16 bases in between. The CDR3 loop spans 15 amino acids. CDR3 region: CASKGKEVFSYEQYF. The CDR3 DNA reads as TGTGCCAGCAAAGGGAAGGAGGTTTTCTCCTACGAGCAGTACTTC.

The chain carries TRBV5-1 and TRBJ2-1; 12 bases align to TRBD2. Losses at the gene ends were 2 bases for V and 7 bases for J; bases not matched to a gene: 1. This CDR3 spans 14 amino acids. Germline assignment: CDR1 SGHRS and CDR2 YFSETQ. The CDR3 DNA reads TGCGCCAGCAGCTTTCTAGCGGGAGGGAATGAGCAGTTCTTC. This codes for CASSFLAGGNEQFF.

Many counts were recorded for this clone. This chain connects TRBV7-9 to TRBJ1-2, with D unclear. Trimming left V 4 bases short and J 2 bases short, with 11 bases between. Germline V lookup: CDR1 SEHNR, CDR2 FQNEAQ (reference sequence). The CDR3 has 14 residues. The CDR3 is CASSYPQKNYGYTF. CDR3 DNA sequence: TGTGCCAGCAGCTATCCTCAGAAAAACTATGGCTACACCTTC.

In this sample, this clone turned up a few times. The chain employs TRBV18 and TRBJ1-5; 7 positions match TRBD1. The CDR3 is 14 amino acids. CDR1 is KGHSH, CDR2 LQKENI, per germline. V lost 6 bases and J lost 3; bases outside the gene matches: 5. This CDR3 is CASSSGQFNQPQHF. The CDR3 nucleotides are TGTGCCAGCTCGTCGGGACAGTTCAATCAGCCCCAGCATTTT.

V and J are TRBV19 and TRBJ1-5, with D unclear. This CDR3 is 14 amino acids long. Per germline, CDR1 LNHDA and CDR2 SQIVND (reference sequence). V shed 3 bases and J shed 7 bases, with 13 bases lying between them. The CDR3 bases are TGTGCCAGTAGTATCCCCAACAGTAAACAGCCCCAGCATTTT. This gives the protein CASSIPNSKQPQHF.

The chain recombines TRBV5-6 with TRBJ1-1; 7 bases fit TRBD1. The CDR3 is made up of 16 amino acids. Germline values: CDR1 SGHDT, CDR2 YYEEEE. Losses at the gene ends were 2 bases for V and 7 bases for J; bases not matched to a gene: 14. CDR3 coding DNA: TGTGCCAGCAGCTTAGTTGGGACAGTCGATATTAATGAAGCTTTCTTT. As protein: CASSLVGTVDINEAFF. The full variable domain, its missing parts supplied by reference TRBV5-6 and TRBJ1-1, is DAGVTQSPTHLIKTRGQQVTLRCSPKSGHDTVSWYQQALGQGPQFIFQYYEEEERQRGNFPDRFSGHQFPNYSSELNVNALLLGDSALYLCASSLVGTVDINEAFFGQGTRLTVV.

About this clone itself: One junction end does not reproduce the germline sequence, and a read error may be involved. This chain joins TRBV7-7 and TRBJ2-3; D unresolved. The CDR3 is 13 amino acids. In germline, CDR1 is SSHAT, CDR2 FNYEAQ (reference sequence). This CDR3 reads CASSPSGTDTQYF. The CDR3 DNA sequence: TGTGCTAGCAGCCCGAGCGGCACAGATACGCAGTATTTT.

The genes are TRBV11-3 and TRBJ2-5; a possible D gene is TRBD1 (5 bases). Looked up from germline, CDR1 is SGHNT and CDR2 is YENEEA. The CDR3 covers 14 residues. Trimming left V 3 bases short and J 2 bases short, with 10 bases between. CDR3 amino acids: CASSFQGRQETQYF. CDR3 nucleotides: TGTGCCAGCAGCTTCCAGGGCCGGCAAGAGACCCAGTACTTC.

The chain links TRBV27 to TRBJ2-7; maybe TRBD1 (6 bases). Germline loops: CDR1 MNHEY, CDR2 SMNVEV (reference sequence). Trimming cost V 3 bases and J 3 bases, with 18 bases left between them. The CDR3 consists of 16 residues. For the CDR3, the DNA is TGTGCCAGCAGTTTTAGTGGGGGCGTCTTGGTCTACGAGCAGTACTTC. Translating it yields CASSFSGGVLVYEQYF.

The genes are TRBV11-1 and TRBJ1-1; tentatively, D is TRBD1 (5 bases). Germline V gene sequence: CDR1 SGHAT, CDR2 FQDESV (reference sequence). Trimming removed 1 base from V and 0 bases from J, with 9 bases in between. This CDR3 comprises 15 residues. The CDR3 region is CASSLEQGMNTEAFF. In DNA form, the CDR3 reads TGTGCCAGCAGCTTAGAGCAGGGCATGAACACTGAAGCTTTCTTT.

V and J are TRBV2 and TRBJ2-1; 7 nucleotides align to TRBD2. Per the germline V gene, CDR1 is SNHLY and CDR2 is FYNNEI. This CDR3 spans 14 amino acids. V gave up 4 bases and J gave up 7 bases; unmatched junction bases: 7. CDR3 protein: CASSGEGQHNEQFF. The DNA for the CDR3 is TGTGCCAGCAGTGGGGAGGGTCAACATAATGAGCAGTTCTTC.